This T cell receptor beta chain was identified during a study of T cells after yellow fever vaccination (dated by TCRdb to about 2019). Regarding the complete study: The SMART-Seq v4 Ultra Low Input RNA kit was used to prepare libraries from fractions with low cell numbers. To follow T-cell clones before and after both primary and booster YFV17D yellow fever vaccination, bulk TCR alpha and beta repertoires underwent longitudinal sequencing. Two healthy male donors made up the cohort, one aged 18 to 29 years and the other aged 30 to 40 years. Bulk PBMC replicates and cell subsets were isolated from blood drawn at multiple timepoints before and after both primary and secondary immunization.

Note on this clonotype: No antigen is known for it. Within one base of it there is no much larger clone, and no base qualities were kept.

This sample was sequenced with an Illumina NovaSeq 6000. TCR cDNA was made using 5'RACE template switching, a step that added a universal primer site and unique molecular identifiers. Priming for cDNA synthesis came from both the TCR alpha and TCR beta constant segments. Library amplification involved two PCR steps, and the second step added sample barcodes and sequencing adapters. Sequencing of libraries was performed on Illumina HiSeq 2500 (2x100 bp) or NovaSeq (2x150 bp). The paper's processing steps were these. Reads were demultiplexed and collapsed into UMI consensus sequences with MIGEC, and V(D)J alignment was performed with MiXCR. Clonotypes responding to the vaccine were identified with edgeR on replicate PBMC samples, with the criteria of FDR below 0.01 and a log2 fold change above 5 up to day 15. Each bulk clonotype was labeled CD4 or CD8 based on which sequenced repertoire, CD4 or CD8, contained the clonotype at higher abundance. The public sequencing data were trimmed at Q25 with fastp and processed into clonotypes with MiXCR by TCRdb, which kept only in-frame beta chains. Each record represents a unique CDR3 protein, reported with the most common genes and DNA among its rows. Here the V and J calls rest on TCRdb's processing, not on the authors' analysis. Across this sample there are about 340,000 distinct CDR3 sequences, with roughly an eighth seen only once. The ten largest make up approximately 3.4% of the sample.

What the work shows at the level of the full study, not this receptor alone: A small share of clonotypes was detected in both CD4 and CD8 compartments, with the overlap likely arising from convergent recombination. The study included only a couple of donors, which limits how far the findings can be generalized. Most clones expanded after primary vaccination (around 96% of CD4 and roughly 90% of CD8) were re-detected after the booster, suggesting that broad memory maintenance occurred. Because abundant contaminating clonotypes from the bulk population could be contained in FACS-sorted repertoires, computational filtering was required. The secondary T-cell response was found to be weaker but faster than the primary response, with a peak reached on day 5 rather than on day 15.

The treatment or condition label, read with the paper, signifies: live attenuated yellow fever vaccine strain. A standard Ficoll-Paque protocol was used to isolate PBMCs from peripheral blood. CD4 and CD8 T-cell fractions were isolated with Dynabeads CD4 and CD8 positive selection kits. RNA was extracted with TriZol from bulk PBMCs, CD4 and CD8 fractions, and dextramer-positive and dextramer-negative fractions. The sample was CD4+ T cells sorted from PBMCs, taken 15 days after the yellow fever booster vaccination. This clonotype was sampled from a man aged 18 to 29 who received the YFV17D yellow fever vaccine.

This receptor carries the CDR3 CASSQGPLTGHQETQYF. The DNA sequence reads TGCGCCAGCAGCCAAGGCCCTCTGACAGGCCACCAAGAGACCCAGTACTTC. The V and J segments used are TRBV5-1 and TRBJ2-5; TRBD1 might be the D gene, on 6 matching bases. CDR1 and CDR2 are drawn from the germline V gene: SGHRS, YFSETQ. The trim is 4 bases for V and 0 bases for J, with a gap of 19 bases between the germline ends. Reading from cysteine to phenylalanine, the CDR3 counts 17 amino acids. Solely the CDR3 DNA is kept, with 51 bases framed from the first base.